This record looks at one TCR beta chain sequence and its context. This specimen comes from a study of technical replicates of blood from a handful of donors. Only in-frame clones appear in the TCRdb table, and some are missing; sequencing was by immunoSEQ multiplex PCR. The sample shows fewer than 100,000 clones, around 97% of them seen only once. Trimming pared 3 bases from V and 10 bases from J, leaving 17 bases between. The CDR3 runs 14 residues. Germline CDR1 is SGHDT and CDR2 is YYEEEE. The clonotype originates from a human donor in good health. The chain uses TRBV5-6 and TRBJ1-5; D gene ambiguous. Sequencing was done on a sample of T cells isolated from PBMCs. CDR3 loop: CASSSSGLGGPQHF. CDR3 DNA sequence: TGTGCCAGCAGCTCCTCAGGCCTTGGAGGCCCCCAGCATTTT.